The clone carrying this T cell receptor beta chain was observed many times. 5'RACE primed at constant segments yielded TCR alpha and TCR beta cDNA libraries bearing sample barcodes and UMIs. TCRdb independently ran MiXCR on the 5' RACE reads; one entry per CDR3 protein. The sample lists roughly 160,000 distinct CDR3 sequences, around 10% occurring once. The entry originates in a study of T-cell memory formation after mild COVID-19. Study-level background: Largely donor-specific sequence clusters came from a couple of donors.

The receptor's source is a man between 18 and 29 years old who had mild COVID-19 (a few samples of this study predate the infection). Cell type and time point are not known. Sequences were obtained from PBMCs or a T cell subset sorted from them (not recorded which).

The CDR3 DNA sequence: TGTGCCAGCAGCTTAGCGGGGCCGGTTAGCTCCTACAATGAGCAGTTCTTC. As protein: CASSLAGPVSSYNEQFF. J is TRBJ2-1 and V is TRBV7-2; TRBD1 might be the D (5 bases). The CDR3 spans 17 residues. Trimming cost V 0 bases and J 0 bases, with 12 bases left between them. CDR1 and CDR2 from the germline V gene are SGHTA and FQGNSA.